One and the same sample provided the 15 T cell receptor beta chains below, sequenced in a study of blood T cells in healthy people across ages. Primed by a sample-barcoded 5' primer and a J-beta primer mix, a second PCR proceeded for roughly 6 to 12 cycles. MiXCR, applied by TCRdb to the 5' RACE reads, yields one record per CDR3 protein. The sample records more than 500,000 distinct CDR3 sequences, 25% to 30% being singletons. The sequenced sample was blood. All receptors derive from a woman in her 70s in good health.

There are a few counts of this clonotype. The J gene is TRBJ1-5, the V gene TRBV7-2, with TRBD1 as a possible D gene (5 bases). Trimming left V 5 bases short and J 5 bases short, with 10 bases between. Per germline, CDR1 SGHTA and CDR2 FQGNSA. CDR3 length: 13 amino acids. This CDR3 is CASSRQPYQPQHF. The CDR3 bases are TGTGCCAGCAGCCGACAGCCGTATCAGCCCCAGCATTTT.

This clonotype appeared a single time. The gene calls are TRBV5-1 and TRBJ1-2; D ambiguous. Germline lookup yields CDR1 SGHRS and CDR2 YFSETQ. CDR3 length equals 17 residues. V lost 0 bases, J lost 4 bases, and 19 bases lay in between. CDR3 residues: CASSLEPNQPLRYGYTF. The CDR3 nucleotides are TGCGCCAGCAGCTTGGAACCAAACCAACCACTCCGCTATGGCTACACCTTC.

Note on this clonotype: The junction does not match germline at one end; this may be a read error. This chain connects TRBV6-5 to TRBJ1-4, with D unresolved. The CDR3 has 15 amino acids. From germline, CDR1 is MNHEY and CDR2 SVGAGI. In DNA, the CDR3 is TGCGCCAGCAGTTACTGGGCGGCGGGGAAGGAAAAACTGTTTTTT. The encoded protein is CASSYWAAGKEKLFF.

V gene TRBV29-1 combines with J gene TRBJ2-7, with D maybe TRBD1 (5 bases). The V and J ends lost 3 bases and 6 bases respectively, with 9 bases between them. The length of the CDR3 is 11 residues. Germline-derived CDR1 and CDR2 are SQVTM and ANQGSEA. The CDR3 DNA reads as TGCAGCGTTGATAAAGGGGCCGAGCAGTACTTC. This gives the protein CSVDKGAEQYF.

There are a few counts of this clonotype. The CDR3 end shows no conserved phenylalanine or tryptophan, and so a read error is likely. The chain links TRBV4-2 to TRBJ1-2; D is perhaps TRBD1 (5 bases). The CDR3 extends over 15 amino acids. From germline, CDR1 is LGHNA and CDR2 YNFKEQ. Trimming took off 0 bases at V and 4 bases at J, with 12 bases between the two ends. CDR3 residues: CASSQDGRQIYGYTL. The CDR3 DNA reads TGTGCCAGCAGCCAAGATGGACGACAGATCTATGGCTACACCCTC.

This clonotype was picked up many times. The chain couples TRBV5-1 to TRBJ2-1; TRBD2 agrees at 9 bases. The CDR3 totals 17 residues. With V trimmed by 5 bases and J by 1 base, 10 bases remained unmatched. Germline CDR1 is SGHRS and CDR2 is YFSETQ. CDR3: CASSLIAGDWSYNEQFF. The CDR3 nucleotides read TGCGCCAGCAGTTTGATAGCGGGGGATTGGTCCTACAATGAGCAGTTCTTC.

This chain joins TRBV5-4 and TRBJ2-5; 9 nucleotides match TRBD1. The DNA matches TRBJ2-7 better at its end, which makes the J call doubtful. This CDR3 comprises 14 residues. Germline loops: CDR1 SGHNT, CDR2 YYREEE (reference sequence). This CDR3 reads CASSFGDRDYEQYF. CDR3 in DNA: TGTGCCAGCAGCTTTGGGGACAGGGACTACGAGCAGTACTTC.

This clonotype has just one count. The V and J genes are TRBV7-8 and TRBJ1-4, with 7 positions matching TRBD1. This CDR3 spans 15 amino acids. Germline V gives CDR1 SGHVS, CDR2 FQNEAQ. V was pared by 2 bases and J by 8 bases, with 8 bases of the junction left unmatched. The CDR3 spells CASSLPKGGWEKLFF. CDR3 DNA: TGTGCCAGCAGCTTACCGAAAGGGGGCTGGGAAAAACTGTTTTTT. Drawing the rest from reference TRBV7-8 and TRBJ1-4, the complete variable domain is GAGVSQSPRYKVAKRGQDVALRCDPISGHVSLFWYQQALGQGPEFLTYFQNEAQLDKSGLPSDRFFAERPEGSVSTLKIQRTQQEDSAVYLCASSLPKGGWEKLFFGSGTQLSVL.

This clonotype was detected a few times. The chain combines TRBV21-1 with TRBJ1-4. TRBV21-1 is annotated as a pseudogene. The CDR3 is 15 amino acids. CDR3 sequence (DNA): TGTGCCAGCAGCCCACGGCCTTCAACTAATGAAAAACTGTTTTTT. This translates into CASSPRPSTNEKLFF.

This clonotype has more than one count but fewer than ten. The rearrangement links TRBV5-1 to TRBJ1-1, with a weak D call TRBD1 (5 bases). Per the germline V gene, CDR1 is SGHRS and CDR2 is YFSETQ. V lost 1 base and J lost 1, with 17 bases in between. The CDR3 loop spans 17 amino acids. The CDR3 DNA reads as TGCGCCAGCAGCTTGAGACAGACTGGATTATCGAACACTGAAGCTTTCTTT. Translation: CASSLRQTGLSNTEAFF. The full variable domain, with the rest looked up from reference TRBV5-1 and TRBJ1-1, is KAGVTQTPRYLIKTRGQQVTLSCSPISGHRSVSWYQQTPGQGLQFLFEYFSETQRNKGNFPGRFSGRQFSNSRSEMNVSTLELGDSALYLCASSLRQTGLSNTEAFFGQGTRLTVV.

V and J are TRBV7-2 and TRBJ2-1; no definite D call. Germline V gene lookup returns CDR1 SGHTA and CDR2 FQGNSA. The CDR3 has 16 amino acids. Between the trimmed V and J ends, which lost 5 bases and 6 bases, there was a span of 20 bases. CDR3 sequence (DNA): TGTGCCAGCAGCGCTGAAGGGTTAATTGTCTCCAATGAGCAGTTCTTC. This codes for CASSAEGLIVSNEQFF.

V usage is TRBV3-1 and J usage is TRBJ1-2; a weak D match, TRBD1 (5 bases). Germline CDR1 reads LGHDT; CDR2 reads YNNKEL (reference sequence). Between the trimmed V and J ends, which lost 4 bases and 8 bases, there was a span of 23 bases. The CDR3 consists of 16 residues. The CDR3 reads CASSLTRLPRGRGYTF. For the CDR3, the DNA is TGTGCCAGCAGCCTAACTCGACTGCCACGGGGCCGGGGCTACACCTTC.

This clonotype occurred a few times. The J gene is TRBJ1-5, the V gene TRBV7-2; no definite D call. This CDR3 comprises 17 residues. V lost 4 bases to trimming and J lost 2 bases, with 18 bases between them. CDR1 and CDR2 from the germline V gene are SGHTA and FQGNSA. This CDR3 reads CASSYTEGPWRNQPQHF. In DNA, the CDR3 is TGTGCCAGCAGCTATACCGAAGGACCCTGGCGCAATCAGCCCCAGCATTTT. The full variable domain, with the rest looked up from reference TRBV7-2 and TRBJ1-5, is GAGVSQSPSNKVTEKGKDVELRCDPISGHTALYWYRQSLGQGLEFLIYFQGNSAPDKSGLPSDRFSAERTGGSVSTLTIQRTQQEDSAVYLCASSYTEGPWRNQPQHFGDGTRLSIL.

As for this clonotype: Its ends do not fully match the called genes, so a read error is possible. The genes are TRBV6-1 and TRBJ1-5, with D unresolved. Looked up from germline, CDR1 is MNHNS and CDR2 is SASEGT. The CDR3 spans 13 residues. The CDR3 bases are TGTGCTAGCAGTGAAGCGATCAATCAGCCCCAGCATTTT. Its translation is CASSEAINQPQHF.

The V call is TRBV7-2, the J call TRBJ1-2, with D unresolved. This CDR3 contains 14 residues. V was clipped by 5 bases and J by 4 bases, with 14 bases between them. Germline CDR1 is SGHTA and CDR2 is FQGNSA. The CDR3: CASSTNAEAYGYTF. In DNA, the CDR3 is TGTGCCAGCAGCACCAATGCGGAGGCCTATGGCTACACCTTC.